Following are 11 T cell receptor beta chains from one sample sequenced in a study of long-term antiretroviral therapy in people with HIV. Run at survey level, the immunoSEQ assay was version v3.0. The data were produced by immunoSEQ multiplex PCR, yet TCRdb's version contains in-frame clones alone and is incomplete. The data contain more than 25,000 clones, approximately 91% of them singletons. The sequencing used unsorted PBMCs, collected 3.1 years after starting antiretroviral therapy. These receptors came from a man aged 18 to 35 with HIV.

The rearrangement uses TRBV9 and TRBJ1-2; D not resolved. The CDR3 spans 14 residues. Trimming removed 2 bases at V and 4 bases at J, with 12 bases between. Germline V gene lookup returns CDR1 SGDLS and CDR2 YYNGEE. CDR3 amino acids: CASSVSGNLYGYTF. The CDR3 DNA sequence: TGTGCCAGCAGCGTGTCTGGGAATCTCTATGGCTACACCTTC.

This chain uses TRBV14 with TRBJ2-7; D is undetermined. V dropped 3 bases and J dropped 3 bases, with 9 bases sitting between them. The CDR3 has 13 residues. Germline CDR1 and CDR2: SGHDN and FVKESK. CDR3 sequence reads: CASSQVWDYEQYF. The CDR3 DNA is TGTGCCAGCAGCCAGGTCTGGGACTACGAGCAGTACTTC. Looking up the rest from reference TRBV14 and TRBJ2-7 gives the full variable domain: EAGVTQFPSHSVIEKGQTVTLRCDPISGHDNLYWYRRVMGKEIKFLLHFVKESKQDESGMPNNRFLAERTGGTYSTLKVQPAELEDSGVYFCASSQVWDYEQYFGPGTRLTVT.

The chain couples TRBV18 to TRBJ2-3; the D is unclear. CDR1 is KGHSH, CDR2 LQKENI, per germline. The CDR3 runs to 15 residues. V was cut by 1 base and J by 3 bases, with 11 bases left in between. The CDR3 reads CASSPRGLGTDTQYF. CDR3 coding DNA: TGTGCCAGCTCACCACGGGGATTGGGGACAGATACGCAGTATTTT.

This chain links TRBV10-3 with TRBJ2-7; TRBD2 matches 8 bases. The CDR3 has 15 residues. Trimming removed 5 bases from V and 5 bases from J; junction bases left unmatched: 11. Germline CDR1 is ENHRY and CDR2 is SYGVKD. CDR3 DNA sequence: TGTGCCATCAGTTCGGGGACTAGTACAGACGACGAGCAGTACTTC. Its translation: CAISSGTSTDDEQYF.

The chain has TRBV19 and TRBJ2-4; TRBD1 agrees at 9 bases. This CDR3 is 15 amino acids long. Germline CDR1 and CDR2: LNHDA and SQIVND (reference sequence). The V segment lost 4 bases and the J segment 7 bases; nucleotides outside the gene matches: 8. CDR3 sequence reads: CASSTPDRGGNIQYF. The CDR3, as DNA: TGTGCCAGTAGTACGCCGGACAGGGGTGGTAACATTCAGTACTTC.

The rearrangement links TRBV9 to TRBJ2-3, with D maybe TRBD2 (7 bases). In germline, CDR1 is SGDLS, CDR2 YYNGEE. This CDR3 is 15 amino acids long. With 9 bases removed from V and 0 bases from J, the gap between germline ends came to 17 bases. The CDR3 reads CATAPGGLSTDTQYF. The DNA of the CDR3 is TGTGCCACGGCCCCGGGGGGCCTTAGCACAGATACGCAGTATTTT.

Worth noting for this clone: The junction shows a germline mismatch at one end, possibly a read error. The chain combines TRBV19 with TRBJ1-5; no reliable D call. The CDR3 is 14 residues long. Germline assignment: CDR1 LNHDA and CDR2 SQIVND (reference sequence). Here the CDR3 DNA reads TGTGCCAGTGGTATTACGGGCAGCAATCAGCCCCAGCATTTT. Its protein product is CASGITGSNQPQHF. Looking up the rest from reference TRBV19 and TRBJ1-5 gives the full variable domain: DGGITQSPKYLFRKEGQNVTLSCEQNLNHDAMYWYRQDPGQGLRLIYYSQIVNDFQKGDIAEGYSVSREKKESFPLTVTSAQKNPTAFYLCASGITGSNQPQHFGDGTRLSIL.

The chain has TRBV6-4 and TRBJ2-3, with unresolved D. The CDR3 has 15 residues. Trimming cost V 8 bases and J 3 bases, with 18 bases left between them. Germline loops: CDR1 MRHNA, CDR2 SNTAGT. The CDR3: CASSRSRATTDTQYF. DNA for the CDR3: TGTGCCAGCTCAAGGTCCCGGGCCACGACAGATACGCAGTATTTT.

This clone was seen a single time. V and J are TRBV5-1 and TRBJ1-2, with D perhaps TRBD1 (6 bases). Germline CDR1 reads SGHRS; CDR2 reads YFSETQ. With 1 base removed from V and 3 bases from J, the gap between germline ends came to 10 bases. The CDR3 is 14 amino acids. The CDR3 loop reads CASSLMTGDYGYTF. CDR3 sequence (DNA): TGCGCCAGCAGCTTGATGACAGGCGACTATGGCTACACCTTC. The full variable domain, completed using reference TRBV5-1 and TRBJ1-2, is KAGVTQTPRYLIKTRGQQVTLSCSPISGHRSVSWYQQTPGQGLQFLFEYFSETQRNKGNFPGRFSGRQFSNSRSEMNVSTLELGDSALYLCASSLMTGDYGYTFGSGTRLTVV.

The J gene is TRBJ2-7, the V gene TRBV7-8; 13 nucleotides align to TRBD2. The CDR3 is 15 amino acids. The germline V gene has CDR1 SGHVS and CDR2 FQNEAQ. Trimming removed 8 bases from V and 4 bases from J; junction bases left unmatched: 8. CDR3 residues: CASYGLAGERYEQYF. The CDR3 coding sequence is TGTGCCAGCTATGGACTAGCGGGAGAAAGATACGAGCAGTACTTC.

The rearrangement links TRBV27 to TRBJ1-1, with 10 bases identical to TRBD1. V was pared by 8 bases and J by 5 bases, with 8 bases of the junction left unmatched. The germline CDR1 and CDR2 sequences are MNHEY and SMNVEV (reference sequence). The CDR3 runs 14 residues. This CDR3 reads CASARTGGITEAFF. Written as DNA, the CDR3 is TGTGCCAGCGCCCGGACAGGGGGAATTACTGAAGCTTTCTTT.